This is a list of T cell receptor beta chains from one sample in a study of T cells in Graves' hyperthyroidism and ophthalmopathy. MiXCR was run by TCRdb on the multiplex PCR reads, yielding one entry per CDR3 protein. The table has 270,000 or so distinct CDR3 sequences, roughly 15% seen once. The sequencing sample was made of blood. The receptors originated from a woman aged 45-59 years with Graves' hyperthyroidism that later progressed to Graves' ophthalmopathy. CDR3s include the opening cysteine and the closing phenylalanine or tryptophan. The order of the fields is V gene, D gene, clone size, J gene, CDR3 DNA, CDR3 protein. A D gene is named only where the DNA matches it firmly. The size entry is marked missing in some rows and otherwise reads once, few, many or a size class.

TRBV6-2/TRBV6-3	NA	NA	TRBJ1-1	TGTGCCAGCAGTCAACAGGGACTTAGAGCTTTCTTT	CASSQQGLRAFF
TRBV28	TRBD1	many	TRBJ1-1	TGTGCCAGCAACAAAAGACAGGGTTATACTGAAGCTTTCTTT	CASNKRQGYTEAFF
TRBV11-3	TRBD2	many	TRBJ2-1	TGTGCCAGCAGCTCATATAGCGGGAGAAATAACAATGAGCAGTTCTTC	CASSSYSGRNNNEQFF
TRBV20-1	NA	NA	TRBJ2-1	TGCAGTGCTAGGGGGGGGGCGGCAGACAATGAGCAGTTCTTC	CSARGGAADNEQFF
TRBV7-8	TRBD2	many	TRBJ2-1	TGTGCCAGCAGCTTAGTGCTAGCGGTATACAATGAGCAGTTCTTC	CASSLVLAVYNEQFF
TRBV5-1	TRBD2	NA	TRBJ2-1	TGCGCCAGCAGCTTGGGACTAGCGGGGGACCCCCCCTACAATGAGCAGTTCTTC	CASSLGLAGDPPYNEQFF
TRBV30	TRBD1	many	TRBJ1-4	TGTGCCTGGACCGGGACAGGGATTAATGAAAAACTGTTTTTT	CAWTGTGINEKLFF
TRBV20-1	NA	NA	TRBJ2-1	TGCAGTGCTAGATGGGGGGACTCCTACAATGAGCAGTTCTTC	CSARWGDSYNEQFF
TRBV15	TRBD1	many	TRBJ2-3	TGTGCCACCAGCAGAAGACAGGGAGCAGATACGCAGTATTTT	CATSRRQGADTQYF
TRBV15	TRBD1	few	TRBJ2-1	TGTGCCACCAGCAGATTAGGGACAGGGCATGATGAGCAGTTCTTC	CATSRLGTGHDEQFF
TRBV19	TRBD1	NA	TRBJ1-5	TGTGCCAGTAGTATAACAGGGGGGGTCAATCAGCCCCAGCATTTT	CASSITGGVNQPQHF
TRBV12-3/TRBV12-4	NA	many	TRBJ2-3	TGTGCCAGCAGTTTCTTGGCGCTCCAGGGGACAGATACGCAGTATTTT	CASSFLALQGTDTQYF
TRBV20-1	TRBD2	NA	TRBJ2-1	TGCAGTGCTAGACGGACTAGTAAGAATGAGCAGTTCTTC	CSARRTSKNEQFF
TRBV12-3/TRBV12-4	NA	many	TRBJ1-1	TGTGCCAGCAGTTCGAGCCTGGTCACTGAAGCTTTCTTT	CASSSSLVTEAFF
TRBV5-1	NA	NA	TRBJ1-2	TGCGCCAGCAGCCGTCGGACCCCCGGGACCCTCTATGGCTACACCTTC	CASSRRTPGTLYGYTF
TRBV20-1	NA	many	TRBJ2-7	TGCAGTGCTAGCGGGAGCTCGACTACGGGGGAGCAGTACTTC	CSASGSSTTGEQYF
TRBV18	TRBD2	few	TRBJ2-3	TGTGCCAGCTCCCCGACTAGCGGGAAGGCAGATACGCAGTATTTT	CASSPTSGKADTQYF